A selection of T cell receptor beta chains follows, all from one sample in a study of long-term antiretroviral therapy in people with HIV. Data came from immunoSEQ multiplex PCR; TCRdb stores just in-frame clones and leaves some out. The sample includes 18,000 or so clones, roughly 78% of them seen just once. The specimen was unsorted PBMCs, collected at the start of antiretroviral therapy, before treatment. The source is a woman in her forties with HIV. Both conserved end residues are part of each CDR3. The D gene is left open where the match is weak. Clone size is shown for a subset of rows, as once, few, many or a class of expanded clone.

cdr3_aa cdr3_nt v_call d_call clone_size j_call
CASSLIVSSGNTIYF TGTGCCAGCAGCTTAATCGTGAGCTCTGGAAACACCATATATTTT TRBV7-2 . . TRBJ1-3
CASSLLQGDNEQFF TGTGCCAGCAGCTTATTGCAGGGGGACAATGAGCAGTTCTTC TRBV11-2 TRBD1 . TRBJ2-1
CASSLYRGGGAGETQYF TGTGCCAGCAGTCTATACCGGGGCGGGGGGGCGGGAGAGACCCAGTACTTC TRBV27 TRBD2 . TRBJ2-5
CASSGTAYGYTF TGTGCCAGCAGTGGGACGGCCTATGGCTACACCTTC TRBV6-5 . . TRBJ1-2
CASSLVAGPTDTQYF TGTGCCAGCAGCTTAGTGGCAGGTCCCACAGATACGCAGTATTTT TRBV7-2 . . TRBJ2-3
CASSLLGGGYEQYF TGTGCCAGCAGCTTACTTGGGGGGGGATACGAGCAGTACTTC TRBV7-9 TRBD2 . TRBJ2-7
CASSIGWRPNYGYTF TGTGCCAGTAGTATAGGCTGGCGGCCGAACTATGGCTACACCTTC TRBV19 . few TRBJ1-2
CASSDPYRVMGYTF TGTGCCAGCAGTGACCCCTACAGGGTAATGGGCTACACCTTC TRBV6-1 . . TRBJ1-2
CASSPQGPIYNSPLHF TGTGCCAGCAGCCCACAGGGGCCAATCTATAATTCACCCCTCCACTTT TRBV28 TRBD1 . TRBJ1-6
CASSKRDRGNTGELFF TGTGCCAGCAGCAAAAGGGACAGGGGTAACACCGGGGAGCTGTTTTTT TRBV5-8 TRBD1 once TRBJ2-2
CASSVEPVSGEQYF TGTGCCAGCAGCGTAGAGCCTGTTTCGGGCGAGCAGTACTTC TRBV9 . . TRBJ2-7
CASSRLGNEQFF TGTGCCAGCAGTCGCCTGGGCAATGAGCAGTTCTTC TRBV28 . . TRBJ2-1
CASSKAGDSSYEQYF TGTGCCAGCAGCAAAGCTGGGGACAGTTCCTACGAGCAGTACTTC TRBV7-3 TRBD1 few TRBJ2-7
CASSSGTGGIETQYF TGTGCCAGCAGCTCCGGGACAGGGGGTATAGAGACCCAGTACTTC TRBV5-5 TRBD1 . TRBJ2-5
CASSRQGFNGYEQYF TGTGCCAGCAGCCGACAGGGGTTCAACGGCTACGAGCAGTACTTC TRBV5-6 TRBD1 once TRBJ2-7
CASSGGQGRNEQYF TGTGCCAGCAGTGGAGGACAGGGGCGCAACGAGCAGTACTTC TRBV2 TRBD1 . TRBJ2-7
CASSLGGARTDTQYF TGTGCCAGCAGTTTAGGGGGGGCGCGCACAGATACGCAGTATTTT TRBV28 . . TRBJ2-3
CAFLTGGYTEAFF TGTGCCTTTTTAACAGGGGGTTACACTGAAGCTTTCTTT TRBV30 TRBD1 . TRBJ1-1
CASSPTSTGELFF TGTGCCAGCTCACCAACGTCCACCGGGGAGCTGTTTTTT TRBV18 . . TRBJ2-2
CASSLYGSSYEQYF TGTGCCAGCAGCTTGTACGGCTCCTCCTACGAGCAGTACTTC TRBV5-8 . . TRBJ2-7
CASSLGERRGGRGDTQYF TGTGCCAGCAGCTTGGGGGAGCGGCGGGGGGGCCGTGGAGATACGCAGTATTTT TRBV5-4 TRBD2 . TRBJ2-3